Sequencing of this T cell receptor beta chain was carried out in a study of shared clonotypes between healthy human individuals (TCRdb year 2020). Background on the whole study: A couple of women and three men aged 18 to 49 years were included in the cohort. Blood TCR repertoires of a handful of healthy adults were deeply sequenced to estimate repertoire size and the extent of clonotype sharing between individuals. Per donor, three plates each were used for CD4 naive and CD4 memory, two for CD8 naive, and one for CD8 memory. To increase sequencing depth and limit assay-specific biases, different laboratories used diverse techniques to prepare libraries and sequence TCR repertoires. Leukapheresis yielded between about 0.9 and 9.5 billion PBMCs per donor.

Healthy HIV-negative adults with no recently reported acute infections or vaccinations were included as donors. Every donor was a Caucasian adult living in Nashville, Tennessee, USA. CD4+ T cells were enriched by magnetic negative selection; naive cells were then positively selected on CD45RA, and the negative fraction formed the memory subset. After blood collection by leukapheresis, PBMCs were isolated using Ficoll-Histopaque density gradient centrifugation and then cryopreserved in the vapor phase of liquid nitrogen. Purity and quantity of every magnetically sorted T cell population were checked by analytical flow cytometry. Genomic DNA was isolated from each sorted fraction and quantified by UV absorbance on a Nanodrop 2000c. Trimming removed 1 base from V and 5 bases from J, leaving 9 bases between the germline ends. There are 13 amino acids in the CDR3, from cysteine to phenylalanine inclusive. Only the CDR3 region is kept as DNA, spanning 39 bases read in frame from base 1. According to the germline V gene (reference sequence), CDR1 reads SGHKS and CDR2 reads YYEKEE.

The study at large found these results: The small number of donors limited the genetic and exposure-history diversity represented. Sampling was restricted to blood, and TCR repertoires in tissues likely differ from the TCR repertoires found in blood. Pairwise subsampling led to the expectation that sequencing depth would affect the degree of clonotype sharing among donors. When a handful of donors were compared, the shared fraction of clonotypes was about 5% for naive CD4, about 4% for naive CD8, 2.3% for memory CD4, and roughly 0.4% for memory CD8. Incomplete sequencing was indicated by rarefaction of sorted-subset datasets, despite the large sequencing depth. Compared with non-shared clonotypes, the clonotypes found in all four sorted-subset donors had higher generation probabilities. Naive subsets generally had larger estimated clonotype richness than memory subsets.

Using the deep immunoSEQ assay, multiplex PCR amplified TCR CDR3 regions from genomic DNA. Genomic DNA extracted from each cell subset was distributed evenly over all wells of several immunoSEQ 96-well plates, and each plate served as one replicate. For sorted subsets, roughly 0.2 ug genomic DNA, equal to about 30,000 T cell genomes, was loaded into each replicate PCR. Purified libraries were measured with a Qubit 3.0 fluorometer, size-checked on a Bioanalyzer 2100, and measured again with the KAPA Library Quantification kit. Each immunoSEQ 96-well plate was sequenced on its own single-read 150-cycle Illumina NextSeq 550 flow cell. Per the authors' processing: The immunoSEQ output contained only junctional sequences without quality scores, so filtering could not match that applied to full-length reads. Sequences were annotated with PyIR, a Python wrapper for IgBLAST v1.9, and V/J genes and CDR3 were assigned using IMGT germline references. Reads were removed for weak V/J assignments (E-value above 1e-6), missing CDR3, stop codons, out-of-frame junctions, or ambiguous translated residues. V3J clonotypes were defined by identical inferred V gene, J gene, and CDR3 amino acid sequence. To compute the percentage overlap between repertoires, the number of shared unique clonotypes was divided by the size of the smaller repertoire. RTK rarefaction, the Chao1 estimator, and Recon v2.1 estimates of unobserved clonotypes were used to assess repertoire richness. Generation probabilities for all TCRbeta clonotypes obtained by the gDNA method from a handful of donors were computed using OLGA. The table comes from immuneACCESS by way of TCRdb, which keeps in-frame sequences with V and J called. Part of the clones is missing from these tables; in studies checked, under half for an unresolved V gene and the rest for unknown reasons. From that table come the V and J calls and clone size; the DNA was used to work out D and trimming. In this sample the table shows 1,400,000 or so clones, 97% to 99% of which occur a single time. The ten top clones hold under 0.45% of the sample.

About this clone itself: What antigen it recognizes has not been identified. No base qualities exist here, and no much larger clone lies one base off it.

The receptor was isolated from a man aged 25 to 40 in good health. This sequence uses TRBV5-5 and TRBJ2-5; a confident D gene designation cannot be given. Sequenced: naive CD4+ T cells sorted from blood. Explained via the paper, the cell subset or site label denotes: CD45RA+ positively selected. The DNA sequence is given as TGTGCCAGCAGCTTGTATAGTGCGGAGACCCAGTACTTC. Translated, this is CASSLYSAETQYF.